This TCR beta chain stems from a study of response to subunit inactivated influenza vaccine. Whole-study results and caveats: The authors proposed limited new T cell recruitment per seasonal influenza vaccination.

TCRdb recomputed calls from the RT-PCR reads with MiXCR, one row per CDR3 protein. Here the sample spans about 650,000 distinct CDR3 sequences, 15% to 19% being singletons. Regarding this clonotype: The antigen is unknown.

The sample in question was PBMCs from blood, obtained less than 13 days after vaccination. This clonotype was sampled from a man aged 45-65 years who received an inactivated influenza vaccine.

The CDR3 bases are TGTGCCAGCAGTAGAAGTCCCCACACTGAAGCTTTCTTT. Amino acid sequence: CASSRSPHTEAFF. The chain employs TRBV6-2 or TRBV6-3 and TRBJ1-1; D remains ambiguous. The CDR3 extends over 13 amino acids. Germline CDR1 reads MNHEY; CDR2 reads SVGEGT. Trimming shortened V by 5 bases and J by 3 bases, and 10 bases separated the two germline ends.